This T cell receptor beta chain was recorded in a study of CD8+CD57+ T cells in acquired aplastic anemia. The use of genomic DNA as template underpinned the TCR beta VDJ and CDR3 profiling. TCRdb called the reads again in MiXCR, with one record for every CDR3 protein. The profile shows fewer than 300,000 distinct CDR3 sequences, 82% of them singletons. This clonotype was counted between two and nine times. The junction does not match germline at one end; this may be a read error. Germline V gives CDR1 SEHNR, CDR2 FQNEAQ (reference sequence). The CDR3 loop spans 14 amino acids. The authors sequenced patients whose flow cytometry had shown CD8+CD57+ cell expansion.

This rearrangement joins TRBV7-9 to TRBJ2-3, with D perhaps matching TRBD2 (5 bases). Material: sorted CD4+, CD8+, or CD8+CD57+ T cells (not recorded which) from PBMCs. The receptor was isolated from a human donor with aplastic anemia. The CDR3 nucleotides read TGTGCCAGCAGCTTAGCGGGCGGGCCCCATACTCAGTATTTT. Protein sequence: CASSLAGGPHTQYF.